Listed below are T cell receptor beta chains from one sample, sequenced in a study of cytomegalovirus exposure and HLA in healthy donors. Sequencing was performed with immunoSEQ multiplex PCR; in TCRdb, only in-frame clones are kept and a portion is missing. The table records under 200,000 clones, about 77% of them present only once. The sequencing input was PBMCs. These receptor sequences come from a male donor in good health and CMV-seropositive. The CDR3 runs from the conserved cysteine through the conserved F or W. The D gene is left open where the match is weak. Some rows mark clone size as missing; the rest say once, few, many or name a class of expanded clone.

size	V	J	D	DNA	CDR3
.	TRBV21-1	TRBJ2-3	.	TGTGCCAGCAGAAACAGAGGGGGAAGGCAGTATTTT	CASRNRGGRQYF
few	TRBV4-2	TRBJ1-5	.	TGTGCCAGCAGCCAATCGGGGAATCAGCCCCAGCATTTT	CASSQSGNQPQHF
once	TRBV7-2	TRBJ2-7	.	TGTGCCAGCAGCTTACAGGGAAGGTACGAGCAGTACTTC	CASSLQGRYEQYF
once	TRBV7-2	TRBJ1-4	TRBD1	TGTGCCAGCAGCGACCACGGACAGGTTGAAAAACTGTTTTTT	CASSDHGQVEKLFF
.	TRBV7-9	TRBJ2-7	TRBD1	TGTGCCAGCAGCTTAGGGACAGGGCGCTCCTACGAGCAGTACTTC	CASSLGTGRSYEQYF
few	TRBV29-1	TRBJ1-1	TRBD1	TGCAGCGTTGAAGACCCGACAGGGCTTGAAGCTTTCTTT	CSVEDPTGLEAFF
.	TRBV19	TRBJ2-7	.	TGTGCCACCCAGGACAGAACCTACGAGCAGTACTTC	CATQDRTYEQYF
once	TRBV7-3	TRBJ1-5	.	TGTGCCAGCAGCCAAGACAGGTTCACGGCCCAGCATTTT	CASSQDRFTAQHF
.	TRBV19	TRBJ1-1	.	TGTGCCGTTAGGGGGGGCAGGGAAGCTTTCTTT	CAVRGGREAFF
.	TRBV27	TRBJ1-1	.	TGTGCCAGCAGGCCCGGTGGGGGCGTCGGTGAAGCTTTCTTT	CASRPGGGVGEAFF
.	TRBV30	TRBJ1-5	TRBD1	TGTGCCTGGGACAGGGGGATGAATCAGCCCCAGCATTTT	CAWDRGMNQPQHF
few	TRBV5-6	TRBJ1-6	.	TGTGCCAGCAGCTTGAACAGGAGAAATTCACCCCTCCACTTT	CASSLNRRNSPLHF
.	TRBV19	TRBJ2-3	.	TGTGCCAGTAGTGAGAACACAGATACGCAGTATTTT	CASSENTDTQYF
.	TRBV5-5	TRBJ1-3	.	TGTGCCACCCAACAGGGTATTGCGACTGGAAACACCATATATTTT	CATQQGIATGNTIYF
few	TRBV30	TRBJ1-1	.	TGTGCCTGGAGTTTTCTGTTCACTGAAGCTTTCTTT	CAWSFLFTEAFF
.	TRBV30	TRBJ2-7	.	TGTGCCTGGAGAGGTAGCGTAAGCTCCTACGAGCAGTACTTC	CAWRGSVSSYEQYF
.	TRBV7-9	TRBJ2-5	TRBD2	TGTGCCAGCAGCCCGCGGGACTATGAAGAGACCCAGTACTTC	CASSPRDYEETQYF